This T cell receptor (beta chain) stems from a study of cytomegalovirus exposure and HLA in healthy donors. Study-wide results and caveats: A cluster of highly shared sequence variants was likely a sequencing artifact.

The PCR contained 60 Vbeta and 13 Jbeta primers. TCRdb's table, derived via immunoSEQ multiplex PCR, lists solely in-frame clones and lacks some. The sample holds 75,000 to 80,000 clones, 80% seen once. V gave up 1 base and J gave up 7 bases, with 16 bases separating them. Per germline, CDR1 SNHLY and CDR2 FYNNEI. This CDR3 contains 15 residues. Concerning this clone: Its antigen is not identified.

The chain links TRBV2 to TRBJ1-2; possibly TRBD1 for D (5 bases). This clonotype was sampled from a male donor in good health and CMV-seronegative. Sequencing used PBMCs. CDR3 bases: TGTGCCAGCAGTGAAGGTGTGGGGCAGGCTAGTGGCTACACCTTC. Its translation: CASSEGVGQASGYTF.